This T cell receptor (beta chain) was sequenced for a study of T cells after yellow fever vaccination. Looking at the study overall: Preparing low-cell-number fractions relied on SMART-Seq v4 Ultra Low Input.

5'RACE template switching produced TCR cDNA carrying a universal primer site and UMIs. TCRdb fed the 5' RACE reads into MiXCR, producing one record per CDR3 protein. This table has approximately 550,000 distinct CDR3 sequences, 15% to 20% appearing once. In regard to this clonotype: No antigen is known for it.

Points from the study as a whole: Researchers noted that a small share of clonotypes showed up in both CD4 and CD8 compartments.

Material: PBMCs, obtained 15 days after the yellow fever booster vaccination. This receptor was obtained from a man aged 25-40 years who received the YFV17D yellow fever vaccine.

CDR3 nucleotides: TGCAGTGCTAGAGAGGGGACTAGCGACAATGAGCAGTTCTTC. It is translated as CSAREGTSDNEQFF. The V call is TRBV20-1, the J call TRBJ2-1, with 10 positions matching TRBD2. The CDR3 runs 14 residues. The J segment lost 5 bases and the V segment lost 0 bases, leaving 1 base of the junction unmatched. CDR1 and CDR2 (germline): DFQATT, SNEGSKA (reference sequence).